This T cell receptor (beta chain) was sequenced in a study of identical twins. Only healthy Caucasians were enrolled as donors. Notes on the study in general: Modeled out-of-frame TCR alpha sharing in monozygotic twins fell below observed levels. Invariant MAIT and iNKT cells could partly confound zero-insertion analyses. Out-of-frame alpha sequences shared between twins exhibited an excess of low generation probability.

Germline CDR1 is MGHDK and CDR2 is SYGVNS. The CDR3 is 21 residues long. The V and J ends lost 4 bases and 0 bases, in that order; junction bases with no gene match: 19. A remark on this clonotype: What it binds is unknown.

TCRdb fed the 5' RACE reads into MiXCR, producing one record per CDR3 protein. The data hold 550,000 to 700,000 distinct CDR3 sequences, with 9.6% observed a single time. The same data also went into a second study, on yellow fever vaccine responses in identical twins.

Sequencing was done on a sample of PBMCs. The chain uses TRBV25-1 and TRBJ2-3; 10 nucleotides match TRBD2. This receptor was taken from a woman under 30 in good health. The CDR3 spells CASSGPGQGVSGRISTDTQYF. CDR3 nucleotide sequence: TGTGCCAGCAGTGGTCCAGGGCAGGGGGTTAGCGGGAGGATTAGCACAGATACGCAGTATTTT.